This T cell receptor beta chain is drawn from a study of human T cells and chemical hapten exposure. Looking at the study overall: 2% DPC applied to a 2 cm by 2 cm arm area sensitized donors. The patient population, which was mostly female, had alopecia areata, totalis or universalis. Study-level findings and limits: Relative to control repertoires, expanded TCRs gave rise to significantly more large CDR3 similarity clusters.

Time point defined: patch test 1, 2 weeks after DPC sensitization. Treatment: therapeutic diphenylcyclopropenone sensitization with weekly scalp DPC. Trimming shortened V by 5 bases and J by 0 bases, and 26 bases separated the two germline ends. This CDR3 is 20 amino acids long. From germline, CDR1 is PRHDT and CDR2 FYEKMQ (reference sequence). TCRdb recomputed calls from the RACE reads with MiXCR, one row per CDR3 protein. The table shows 150,000 to 200,000 distinct CDR3 sequences, with more than 14% occurring only once. This clonotype was seen many times. Its antigen is not known. The TCR originated in a woman younger than 45 with alopecia areata. Some clones in this sample may be carry-over from other donors' samples. V and J are TRBV13 and TRBJ1-3; maybe TRBD1 (6 bases). Sample: whole blood, taken in connection with sensitization to the hapten diphenylcyclopropenone (DPC). This CDR3 is CASSPPIGAQGPSSGNTIYF. CDR3 in DNA: TGTGCCAGCAGCCCACCTATAGGGGCGCAGGGGCCCAGCTCTGGAAACACCATATATTTT.